This T cell receptor (beta chain) stems from a study of T cell changes during pregnancy in multiple sclerosis. Sequencing was performed with immunoSEQ multiplex PCR; in TCRdb, only in-frame clones are kept and a portion is missing. Altogether around 99,000 clones are present, 85% to 95% being singletons, with the ten largest covering roughly 2.7%. This clone was recorded only once. Trimming took 3 bases from V and 8 from J; bases not matched to a gene: 2. The length of the CDR3 is 13 residues. Per germline, CDR1 SGHRS and CDR2 YFSETQ. The clonotype was recovered from a female donor with multiple sclerosis, enrolled in a pregnancy study. The sequencing used peripheral blood, collected in the first trimester of pregnancy. This chain links TRBV5-1 with TRBJ1-4, with TRBD1 matching over 9 bases. The CDR3 sequence: CASSSDRGEKLFF. As DNA, the CDR3 is TGCGCCAGCAGCTCTGACAGGGGGGAAAAACTGTTTTTT. Full variable domain (remainder filled in from reference TRBV5-1 and TRBJ1-4): KAGVTQTPRYLIKTRGQQVTLSCSPISGHRSVSWYQQTPGQGLQFLFEYFSETQRNKGNFPGRFSGRQFSNSRSEMNVSTLELGDSALYLCASSSDRGEKLFFGSGTQLSVL.